This TCR beta chain stems from a study of blood T cell repertoires in COVID-19. Background on the study: The cDNA or gDNA used as material had been derived from T cells, B-cell-depleted T cells, or PBMCs.

Patients from Seattle were sampled longitudinally, starting during active infection. V lost 1 base to trimming and J lost 7 bases; unmatched junction nucleotides: 8. Germline loops: CDR1 SGHNT, CDR2 YYREEE (reference sequence). The CDR3 is 17 amino acids. Methods used by the authors: Amplification with reference gene primers provided the estimates of nucleated cell counts. The data were produced by immunoSEQ multiplex PCR, yet TCRdb's version contains in-frame clones alone and is incomplete. The V and J calls and the clone size are those of that table, but D and trimming were determined from the DNA. Here the sample spans about 480,000 clones, approximately 89% being singletons.

The rearrangement uses TRBV5-4 and TRBJ2-1; 13 bases match TRBD2. This TCR came from a man between 18 and 35 years old with COVID-19, enrolled during active disease. The sequencing input was peripheral blood. The CDR3 reads CASSLTALAGGPNEQFF. The CDR3 DNA reads as TGTGCCAGCAGCTTGACCGCACTAGCGGGGGGGCCGAATGAGCAGTTCTTC. The complete variable domain, with remaining parts taken from reference TRBV5-4 and TRBJ2-1, reads ETGVTQSPTHLIKTRGQQVTLRCSSQSGHNTVSWYQQALGQGPQFIFQYYREEENGRGNFPPRFSGLQFPNYSSELNVNALELDDSALYLCASSLTALAGGPNEQFFGPGTRLTVL.